These 8 T cell receptor beta chains were sequenced from one sample in a study of CXCR3-negative and CXCR3-positive naive CD8 T cells. UMI-labeled TRB cDNA libraries were prepared by 5' RACE. TCRdb reworked the 5' RACE reads into one entry per CDR3 protein, no DNA. The sample has some 50,000 distinct CDR3 sequences; the top ten hold approximately 1.6%. The sample comprised naive CXCR3- CD8+ T cells from blood. Described subset: CD45RO-CCR7+CD27+CD95- naive CD8+ T cells lacking CXCR3 (TNR3-). These receptors were obtained from a human donor in good health. Some clones in this sample may be carry-over from other donors' samples.

The chain links TRBV29-1 to TRBJ2-7; TCRdb proposes TRBD1, but this gene call is untestable without DNA. The CDR3 is made up of 12 amino acids. Germline V gene lookup returns CDR1 SQVTM and CDR2 ANQGSEA. The CDR3 protein is CSVVGAAGEQYF.

The rearrangement links TRBV5-6 to TRBJ2-2. Germline V gene data show CDR1 as SGHDT and CDR2 as YYEEEE. There are 14 residues in the CDR3. CDR3 protein: CASSLDGNTGELFF.

V gene TRBV4-1 combines with J gene TRBJ2-7; lacking DNA, the TRBD1 call made by TCRdb goes unchecked. Germline CDR1 and CDR2: MGHRA and YSYEKL. This CDR3 spans 12 amino acids. CDR3 sequence reads: CASSQGRDHRDF.

The rearrangement uses TRBV4-3 and TRBJ2-7. The germline CDR1 and CDR2 sequences are LGHNA and YSLEER. CDR3 length: 14 residues. CDR3 in amino acids: CASSQVAGSYEQYF.

The chain employs TRBV14 and TRBJ2-7; TCRdb lists TRBD1, though no DNA is available to test this call. Germline V lookup: CDR1 SGHDN, CDR2 FVKESK. The CDR3 runs to 13 residues. This CDR3 is CASSQGTVYEQYF.

CDR3 amino acids: CASTPGLLRSVTDTQYF. This chain uses TRBV12-3 or TRBV12-4 with TRBJ2-3; the D call from TCRdb, TRBD2, cannot be confirmed without DNA. The CDR3 contains 17 residues.

CDR3 protein: CASSSPPGLAGGRPGYEQYF. V gene TRBV28 combines with J gene TRBJ2-7; there is no DNA to check the TCRdb D call of TRBD2. The germline CDR1 and CDR2 sequences are MDHEN and SYDVKM. CDR3 size: 20 residues.

The V call is TRBV7-8, the J call TRBJ2-1; TCRdb calls TRBD2, which cannot be checked without DNA. This CDR3 has 17 residues. The germline CDR1 and CDR2 sequences are SGHVS and FQNEAQ. CDR3: CASSPGFGGVGDNEQFF.